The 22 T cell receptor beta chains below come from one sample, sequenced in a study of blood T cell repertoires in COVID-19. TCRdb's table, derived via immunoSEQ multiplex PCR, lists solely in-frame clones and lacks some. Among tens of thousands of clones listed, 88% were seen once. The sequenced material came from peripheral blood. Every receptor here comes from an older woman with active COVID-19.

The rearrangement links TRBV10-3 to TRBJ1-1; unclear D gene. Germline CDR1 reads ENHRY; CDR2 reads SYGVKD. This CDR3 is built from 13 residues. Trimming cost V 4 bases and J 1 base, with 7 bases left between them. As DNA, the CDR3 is TGTGCCATCAGTGGACGGGGGAACACTGAAGCTTTCTTT. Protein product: CAISGRGNTEAFF.

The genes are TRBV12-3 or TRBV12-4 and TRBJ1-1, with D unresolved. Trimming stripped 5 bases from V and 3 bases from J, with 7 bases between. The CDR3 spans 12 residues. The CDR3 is CASSPSDTEAFF. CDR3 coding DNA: TGTGCCAGCAGTCCTTCTGACACTGAAGCTTTCTTT.

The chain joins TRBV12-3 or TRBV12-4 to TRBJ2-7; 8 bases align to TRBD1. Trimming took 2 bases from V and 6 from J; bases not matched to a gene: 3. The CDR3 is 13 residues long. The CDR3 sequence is CASSLFRGREQYF. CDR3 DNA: TGTGCCAGCAGTTTATTCAGGGGGCGCGAGCAGTACTTC.

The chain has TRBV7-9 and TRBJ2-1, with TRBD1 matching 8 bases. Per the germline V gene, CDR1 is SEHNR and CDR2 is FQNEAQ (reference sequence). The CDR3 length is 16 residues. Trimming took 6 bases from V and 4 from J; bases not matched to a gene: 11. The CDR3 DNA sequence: TGTGCCAGCAGTTCGACAGGGGCCCTACAATACAATGAGCAGTTCTTC. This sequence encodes CASSSTGALQYNEQFF.

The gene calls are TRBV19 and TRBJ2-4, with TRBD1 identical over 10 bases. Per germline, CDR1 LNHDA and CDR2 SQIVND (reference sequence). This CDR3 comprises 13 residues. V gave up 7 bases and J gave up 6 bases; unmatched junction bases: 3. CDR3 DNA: TGTGCCAGTACTAGGGACAGGGGAAACATTCAGTACTTC. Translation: CASTRDRGNIQYF.

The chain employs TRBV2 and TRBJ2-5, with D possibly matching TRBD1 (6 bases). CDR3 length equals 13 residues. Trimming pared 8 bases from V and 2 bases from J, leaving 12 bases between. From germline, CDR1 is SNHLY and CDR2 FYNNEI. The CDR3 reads CASSRDKQETQYF. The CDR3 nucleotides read TGTGCCAGCTCCCGGGACAAACAAGAGACCCAGTACTTC. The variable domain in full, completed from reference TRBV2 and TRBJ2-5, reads EPEVTQTPSHQVTQMGQEVILRCVPISNHLYFYWYRQILGQKVEFLVSFYNNEISEKSEIFDDQFSVERPDGSNFTLKIRSTKLEDSAMYFCASSRDKQETQYFGPGTRLLVL.

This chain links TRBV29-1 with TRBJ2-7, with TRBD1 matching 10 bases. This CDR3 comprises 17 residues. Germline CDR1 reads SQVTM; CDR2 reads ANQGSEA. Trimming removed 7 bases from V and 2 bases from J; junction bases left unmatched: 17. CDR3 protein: CSAEGDRGPSGAYEQYF. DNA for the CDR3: TGCAGCGCCGAGGGGGACAGGGGCCCTTCGGGAGCCTACGAGCAGTACTTC.

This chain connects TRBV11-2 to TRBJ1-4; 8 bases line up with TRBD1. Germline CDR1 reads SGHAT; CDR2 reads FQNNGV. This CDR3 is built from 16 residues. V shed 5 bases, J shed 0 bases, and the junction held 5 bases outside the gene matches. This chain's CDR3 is CASSLGQGTTNEKLFF. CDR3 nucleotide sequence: TGTGCCAGCAGCCTCGGACAGGGCACAACTAATGAAAAACTGTTTTTT.

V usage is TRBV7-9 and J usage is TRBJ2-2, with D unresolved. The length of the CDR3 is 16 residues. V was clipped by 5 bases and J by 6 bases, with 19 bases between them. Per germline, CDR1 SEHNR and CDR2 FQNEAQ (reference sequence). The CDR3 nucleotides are TGTGCCAGCAGCGTTCAGGATCTCCCACACGCCGGGGAGCTGTTTTTT. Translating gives CASSVQDLPHAGELFF.

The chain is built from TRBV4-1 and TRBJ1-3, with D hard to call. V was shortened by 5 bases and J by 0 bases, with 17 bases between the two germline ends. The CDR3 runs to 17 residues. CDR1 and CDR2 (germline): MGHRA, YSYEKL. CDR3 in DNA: TGCGCCAGCAGCGGGCGGGAGTTCCTGTACTCTGGAAACACCATATATTTT. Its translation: CASSGREFLYSGNTIYF.

CDR3 nucleotide sequence: TGTGCCAGCAGCTCGAGCTCCTACGAGCAGTACTTC. Translation gives CASSSSSYEQYF. The chain recombines TRBV7-2 with TRBJ2-7; no reliable D call. CDR1 is SGHTA, CDR2 FQGNSA, per germline. The CDR3 length is 12 residues. The V gene lost 4 bases and the J gene lost 0 bases, with 4 bases spanning the gap.

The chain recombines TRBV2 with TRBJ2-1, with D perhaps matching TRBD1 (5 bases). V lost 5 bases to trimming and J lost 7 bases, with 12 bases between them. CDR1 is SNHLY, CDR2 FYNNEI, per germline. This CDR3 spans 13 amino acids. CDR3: CASSRIRENEQFF. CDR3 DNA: TGTGCCAGCAGTCGAATCAGGGAAAATGAGCAGTTCTTC. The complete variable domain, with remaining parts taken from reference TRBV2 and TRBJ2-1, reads EPEVTQTPSHQVTQMGQEVILRCVPISNHLYFYWYRQILGQKVEFLVSFYNNEISEKSEIFDDQFSVERPDGSNFTLKIRSTKLEDSAMYFCASSRIRENEQFFGPGTRLTVL.

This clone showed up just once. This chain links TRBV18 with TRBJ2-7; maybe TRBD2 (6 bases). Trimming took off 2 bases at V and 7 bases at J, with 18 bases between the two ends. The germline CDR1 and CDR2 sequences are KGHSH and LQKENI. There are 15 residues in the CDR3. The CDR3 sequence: CASSPTSGSTWEQYF. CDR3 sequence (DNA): TGTGCCAGCTCACCAACCAGCGGGTCGACGTGGGAGCAGTACTTC.

The CDR3 nucleotides read TGCGCCAGCAGCCGATCGACTAGTGTAATAGGGGAGCAGTACTTC. This codes for CASSRSTSVIGEQYF. The genes are TRBV4-1 and TRBJ2-7, with a tentative D call TRBD2 (6 bases). V lost 4 bases to trimming and J lost 7 bases, with 20 bases between them. The germline V gene has CDR1 MGHRA and CDR2 YSYEKL. This CDR3 region has 15 residues.

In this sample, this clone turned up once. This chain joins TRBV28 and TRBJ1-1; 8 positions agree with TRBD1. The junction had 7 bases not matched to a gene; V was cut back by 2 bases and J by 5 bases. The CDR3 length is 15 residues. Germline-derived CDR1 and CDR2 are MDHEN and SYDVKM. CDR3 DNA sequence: TGTGCCAGCAGTTTAAGCAGGACAGGGAGGACTGAAGCTTTCTTT. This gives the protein CASSLSRTGRTEAFF.

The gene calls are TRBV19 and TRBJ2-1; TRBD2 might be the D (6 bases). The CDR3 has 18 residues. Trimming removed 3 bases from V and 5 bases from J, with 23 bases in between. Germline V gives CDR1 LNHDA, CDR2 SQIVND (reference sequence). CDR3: CASSIIPSFSEGHNEQFF. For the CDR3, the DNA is TGTGCCAGTAGTATTATCCCCTCTTTTTCGGAGGGGCACAATGAGCAGTTCTTC. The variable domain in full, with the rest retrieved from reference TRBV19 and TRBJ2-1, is DGGITQSPKYLFRKEGQNVTLSCEQNLNHDAMYWYRQDPGQGLRLIYYSQIVNDFQKGDIAEGYSVSREKKESFPLTVTSAQKNPTAFYLCASSIIPSFSEGHNEQFFGPGTRLTVL.

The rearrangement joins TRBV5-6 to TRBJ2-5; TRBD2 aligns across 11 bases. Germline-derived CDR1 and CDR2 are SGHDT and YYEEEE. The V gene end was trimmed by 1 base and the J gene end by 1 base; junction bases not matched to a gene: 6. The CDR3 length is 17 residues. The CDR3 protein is CASSLKRLAGTQETQYF. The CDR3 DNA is TGTGCCAGCAGCTTGAAAAGACTAGCGGGGACCCAAGAGACCCAGTACTTC.

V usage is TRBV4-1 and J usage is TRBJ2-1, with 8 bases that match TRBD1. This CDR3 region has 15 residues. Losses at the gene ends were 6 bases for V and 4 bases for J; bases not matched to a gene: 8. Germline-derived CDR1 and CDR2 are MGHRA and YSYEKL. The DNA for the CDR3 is TGCGCCAGCAGTACAGGGGGATTGAATTACAATGAGCAGTTCTTC. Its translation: CASSTGGLNYNEQFF.

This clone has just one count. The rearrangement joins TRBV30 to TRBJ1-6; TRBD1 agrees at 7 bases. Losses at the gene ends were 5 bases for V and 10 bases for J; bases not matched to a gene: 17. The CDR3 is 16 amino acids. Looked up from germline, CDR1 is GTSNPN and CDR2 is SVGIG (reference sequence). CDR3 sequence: CAWDRENWGSPSPLHF. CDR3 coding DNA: TGTGCCTGGGACAGGGAAAATTGGGGTTCGCCATCACCCCTCCACTTT.

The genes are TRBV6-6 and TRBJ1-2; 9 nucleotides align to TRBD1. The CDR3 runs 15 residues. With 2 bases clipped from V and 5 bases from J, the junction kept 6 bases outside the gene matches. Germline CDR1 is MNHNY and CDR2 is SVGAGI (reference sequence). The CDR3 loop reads CASSYPLDRGYGYTF. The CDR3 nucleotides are TGTGCCAGCAGTTACCCCCTGGACAGGGGATATGGCTACACCTTC.

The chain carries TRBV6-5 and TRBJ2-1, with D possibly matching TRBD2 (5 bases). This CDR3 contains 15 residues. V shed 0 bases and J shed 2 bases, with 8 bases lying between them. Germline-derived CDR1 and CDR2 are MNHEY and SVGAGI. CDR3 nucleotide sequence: TGTGCCAGCAGTTACTCGAGGACTGCCTACAATGAGCAGTTCTTC. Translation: CASSYSRTAYNEQFF.

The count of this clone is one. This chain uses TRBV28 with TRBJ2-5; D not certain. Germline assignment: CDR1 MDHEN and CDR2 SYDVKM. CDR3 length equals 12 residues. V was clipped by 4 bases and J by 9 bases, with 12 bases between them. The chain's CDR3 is CASSSRFSPQYF. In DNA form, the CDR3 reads TGTGCCAGCAGTTCCAGATTTTCTCCCCAGTACTTC.